This T cell receptor (beta chain) comes out of a study of memory CD4+ T cells and cytomegalovirus serostatus. General study results and limits: Repertoires predicted CMV serostatus with median bootstrapped AUC of about 0.96.

Per the authors' pipeline: After removing out-of-frame reads, 2 million to 2.5 million distinct TCRbeta sequences remained. Generated by immunoSEQ multiplex PCR, the TCRdb table keeps only in-frame clones and is missing some. From that table come the V and J calls and clone size; the DNA was used to work out D and trimming. This table has around 30,000 clones, about 80% appearing once. For this clone: Its matching antigen is unknown. At one end the junction does not follow the germline gene, possibly because of a read error.

The sort gate was single viable CD3+CD4+CD8-CD45RO+ cells for memory CD4+ T cells. Serostatus was set by detecting CMV pp150, pp28, p38, p52 IgG. This CDR3 region has 15 residues. CDR1 SSHAT and CDR2 FNYEAQ come from the germline V gene (reference sequence). Source material: memory CD4+ T cells from blood. The receptor comes from an adult in good health and CMV-seronegative. Some clones in this sample may be carry-over from other donors' samples. The chain uses TRBV7-7 and TRBJ2-5; a possible D gene is TRBD2 (5 bases). The CDR3 sequence: CASSLGVSSWETQYF. The CDR3 DNA follows: TGTGCTAGCAGCTTGGGCGTTTCTAGCTGGGAGACCCAGTACTTC.